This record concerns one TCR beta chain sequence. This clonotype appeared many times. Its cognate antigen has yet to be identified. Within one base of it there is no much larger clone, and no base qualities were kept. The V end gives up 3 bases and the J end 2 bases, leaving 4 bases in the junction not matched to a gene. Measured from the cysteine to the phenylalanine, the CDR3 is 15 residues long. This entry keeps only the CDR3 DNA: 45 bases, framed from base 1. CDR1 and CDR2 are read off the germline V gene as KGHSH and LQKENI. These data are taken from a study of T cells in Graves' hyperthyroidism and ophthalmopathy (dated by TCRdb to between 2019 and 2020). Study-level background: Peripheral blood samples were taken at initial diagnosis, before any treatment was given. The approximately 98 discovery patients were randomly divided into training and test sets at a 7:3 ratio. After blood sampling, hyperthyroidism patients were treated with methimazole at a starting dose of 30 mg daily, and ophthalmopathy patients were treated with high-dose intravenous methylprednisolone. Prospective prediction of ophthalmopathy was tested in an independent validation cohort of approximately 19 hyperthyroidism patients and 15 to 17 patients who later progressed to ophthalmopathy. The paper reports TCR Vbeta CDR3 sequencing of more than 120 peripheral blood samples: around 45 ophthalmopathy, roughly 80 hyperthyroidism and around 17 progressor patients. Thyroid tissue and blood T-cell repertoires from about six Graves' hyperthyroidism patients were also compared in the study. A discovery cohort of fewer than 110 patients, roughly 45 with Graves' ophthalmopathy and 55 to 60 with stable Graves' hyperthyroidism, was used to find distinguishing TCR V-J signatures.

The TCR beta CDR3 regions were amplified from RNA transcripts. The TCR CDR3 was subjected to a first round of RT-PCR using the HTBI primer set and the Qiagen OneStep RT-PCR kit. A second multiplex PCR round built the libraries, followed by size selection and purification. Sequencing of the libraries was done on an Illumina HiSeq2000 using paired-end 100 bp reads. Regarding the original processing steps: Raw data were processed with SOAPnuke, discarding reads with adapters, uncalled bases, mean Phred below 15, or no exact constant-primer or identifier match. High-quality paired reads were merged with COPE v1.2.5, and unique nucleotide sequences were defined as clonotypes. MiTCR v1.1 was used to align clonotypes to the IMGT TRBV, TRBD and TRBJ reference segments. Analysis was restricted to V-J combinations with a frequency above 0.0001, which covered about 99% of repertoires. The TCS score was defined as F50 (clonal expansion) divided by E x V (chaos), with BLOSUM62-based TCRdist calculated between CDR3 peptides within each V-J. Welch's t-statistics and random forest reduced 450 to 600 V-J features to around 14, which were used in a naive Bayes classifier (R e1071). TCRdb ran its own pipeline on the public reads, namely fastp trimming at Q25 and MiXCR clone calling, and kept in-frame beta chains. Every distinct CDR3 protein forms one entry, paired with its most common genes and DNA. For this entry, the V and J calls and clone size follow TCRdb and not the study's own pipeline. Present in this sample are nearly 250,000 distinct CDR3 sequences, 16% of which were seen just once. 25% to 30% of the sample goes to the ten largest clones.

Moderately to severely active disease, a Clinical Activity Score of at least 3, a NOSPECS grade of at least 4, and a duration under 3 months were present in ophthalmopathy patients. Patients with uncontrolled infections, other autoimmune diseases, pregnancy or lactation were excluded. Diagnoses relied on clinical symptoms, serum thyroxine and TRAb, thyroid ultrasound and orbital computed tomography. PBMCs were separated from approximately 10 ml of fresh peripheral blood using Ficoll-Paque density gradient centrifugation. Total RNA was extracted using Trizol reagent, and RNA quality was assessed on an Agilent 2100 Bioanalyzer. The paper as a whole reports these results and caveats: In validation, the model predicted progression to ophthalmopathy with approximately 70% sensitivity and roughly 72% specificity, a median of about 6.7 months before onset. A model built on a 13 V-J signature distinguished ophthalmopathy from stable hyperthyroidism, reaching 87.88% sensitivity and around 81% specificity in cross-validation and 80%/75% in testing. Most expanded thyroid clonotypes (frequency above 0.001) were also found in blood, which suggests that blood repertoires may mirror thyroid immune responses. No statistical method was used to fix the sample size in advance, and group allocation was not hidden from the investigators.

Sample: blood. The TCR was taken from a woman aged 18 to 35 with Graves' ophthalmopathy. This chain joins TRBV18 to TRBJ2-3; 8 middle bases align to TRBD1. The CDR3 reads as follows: CASSPRTGSTDTQYF. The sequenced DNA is TGTGCCAGCTCACCCCGGACAGGGTCCACAGATACGCAGTATTTT.